The 24 T cell receptor beta chains presented below share a single source sample, sequenced in a study of cytomegalovirus exposure and HLA in healthy donors. Primers: 60 Vbeta forward and 13 Jbeta reverse. Measured with immunoSEQ multiplex PCR; TCRdb has only the in-frame clones, and not every one. This repertoire shows tens of thousands of clones, roughly 88% found once; its top ten account for approximately 20%. The sequenced material came from PBMCs. These TCRs come from a man in his sixties or seventies in good health and CMV-seropositive.

The rearrangement uses TRBV30 and TRBJ1-2; 7 bases are shared with TRBD1. Germline V gene lookup returns CDR1 GTSNPN and CDR2 SVGIG (reference sequence). The CDR3 extends over 12 amino acids. With 5 bases clipped from V and 4 bases from J, the junction kept 4 bases outside the gene matches. CDR3 loop: CAWQAGGYGYTF. The CDR3 DNA reads as TGTGCCTGGCAGGCAGGGGGCTATGGCTACACCTTC. Full variable domain (rest looked up from reference TRBV30 and TRBJ1-2): SQTIHQWPATLVQPVGSPLSLECTVEGTSNPNLYWYRQAAGRGLQLLFYSVGIGQISSEVPQNLSASRPQDRQFILSSKKLLLSDSGFYLCAWQAGGYGYTFGSGTRLTVV.

The rearrangement links TRBV19 to TRBJ1-5; TRBD1 is a possible D gene (6 bases). V was shortened by 4 bases and J by 3 bases, with 10 bases between the two germline ends. The CDR3 spans 14 residues. Germline values: CDR1 LNHDA, CDR2 SQIVND (reference sequence). CDR3 coding DNA: TGTGCCAGTAGTACGGACAGATACAATCAGCCCCAGCATTTT. This translates into CASSTDRYNQPQHF. Variable domain in full (rest from reference TRBV19 and TRBJ1-5): DGGITQSPKYLFRKEGQNVTLSCEQNLNHDAMYWYRQDPGQGLRLIYYSQIVNDFQKGDIAEGYSVSREKKESFPLTVTSAQKNPTAFYLCASSTDRYNQPQHFGDGTRLSIL.

This clone has just a few counts. This sequence joins TRBV6-5 and TRBJ1-4; D gene uncertain. The germline V gene has CDR1 MNHEY and CDR2 SVGAGI. The CDR3 totals 12 residues. Trimming cost V 7 bases and J 6 bases, with 9 bases left between them. The CDR3 DNA follows: TGTGCCAGCAAGAGGGAGGATGAAAAACTGTTTTTT. This encodes CASKREDEKLFF.

The CDR3 spells CASSLQGDTEAFF. DNA for the CDR3: TGTGCCAGCAGCCTACAGGGTGACACTGAAGCTTTCTTT. The chain couples TRBV14 to TRBJ1-1; TRBD1 might be the D (6 bases). The V gene lost 4 bases and the J gene lost 3 bases, with 9 bases spanning the gap. The CDR3 sequence is 13 residues long. Germline CDR1 is SGHDN and CDR2 is FVKESK.

The chain links TRBV5-4 to TRBJ2-2; weak D call: TRBD1 (6 bases). Germline V gene lookup returns CDR1 SGHNT and CDR2 YYREEE (reference sequence). Trimming shortened V by 4 bases and J by 0 bases, and 13 bases separated the two germline ends. The CDR3 extends over 16 amino acids. The CDR3 sequence is CASSPRRGTNTGELFF. For the CDR3, the DNA is TGTGCCAGCAGCCCGCGAAGGGGGACGAACACCGGGGAGCTGTTTTTT.

The rearrangement uses TRBV5-4 and TRBJ1-1, with a tentative D call TRBD1 (5 bases). CDR1 is SGHNT, CDR2 YYREEE, per germline (reference sequence). V shed 3 bases and J shed 1 base, with 13 bases lying between them. CDR3 size: 15 residues. The CDR3 DNA reads TGTGCCAGCAGCTGGGCGGGGGTACAGAACACTGAAGCTTTCTTT. Protein: CASSWAGVQNTEAFF.

The chain recombines TRBV18 with TRBJ1-2; 7 positions agree with TRBD1. Germline trimming cut 4 bases from V and 2 bases from J; bases unmatched to any gene: 1. This CDR3 spans 13 amino acids. Germline CDR1 reads KGHSH; CDR2 reads LQKENI. The chain's CDR3 is CASSQGGNYGYTF. The CDR3 region has the DNA TGTGCCAGCTCACAAGGGGGCAACTATGGCTACACCTTC.

A remark on this clone: Other DNA sequences within the sample encode an identical CDR3. The V and J genes are TRBV19 and TRBJ2-7; TRBD1 agrees at 8 bases. The germline CDR1 and CDR2 sequences are LNHDA and SQIVND (reference sequence). Unmatched junction bases numbered 3, after V lost 6 bases and J lost 2 bases. The length of the CDR3 is 13 residues. This chain's CDR3 is CASRGQGTYEQYF. The CDR3 nucleotides are TGTGCCAGTAGAGGACAGGGCACCTACGAGCAGTACTTC.

In this sample, this clone turned up once. The chain employs TRBV19 and TRBJ2-2, with 8 positions matching TRBD1. The germline V gene encodes CDR1 LNHDA and CDR2 SQIVND (reference sequence). The length of the CDR3 is 14 residues. Unmatched junction bases numbered 6, after V lost 4 bases and J lost 8 bases. CDR3 nucleotides: TGTGCCAGTAGTACGGACAGGGCAGGGGGGGAGCTGTTTTTT. Protein product: CASSTDRAGGELFF. Full variable domain (rest looked up from reference TRBV19 and TRBJ2-2): DGGITQSPKYLFRKEGQNVTLSCEQNLNHDAMYWYRQDPGQGLRLIYYSQIVNDFQKGDIAEGYSVSREKKESFPLTVTSAQKNPTAFYLCASSTDRAGGELFFGEGSRLTVL.

The chain is built from TRBV20-1 and TRBJ2-5; perhaps TRBD2 as D (5 bases). CDR1 is DFQATT, CDR2 SNEGSKA, per germline (reference sequence). V lost 3 bases to trimming and J lost 5 bases, with 7 bases between them. This CDR3 region has 11 residues. The CDR3 DNA is TGCAGTGCTAGCATAGCGGAGACCCAGTACTTC. Translating it yields CSASIAETQYF.

The J gene is TRBJ2-7, the V gene TRBV28; 10 bases map to TRBD2. J lost 0 bases, V lost 7 bases, and 0 bases had no gene match. Germline assignment: CDR1 MDHEN and CDR2 SYDVKM. The CDR3 covers 13 residues. In DNA, the CDR3 is TGTGCCAGCACTAGCGGGAGCTCCTACGAGCAGTACTTC. Translating it yields CASTSGSSYEQYF.

The chain couples TRBV6-1 to TRBJ2-7; TRBD1 agrees at 10 bases. V trimming: 3 bases; J trimming: 5 bases; junction bases outside the gene matches: 7. The CDR3 has 15 amino acids. CDR1 is MNHNS and CDR2 is SASEGT in the germline V gene. In nucleotides, the CDR3 is TGTGCCAGCAGTGATAAGACAGGGGGCAGGGACGAGCAGTACTTC. Its translation is CASSDKTGGRDEQYF.

A word on this clone: A read error may account for a junction end that differs from germline. The chain uses TRBV11-3 and TRBJ2-7; D remains ambiguous. The CDR3 length is 20 residues. The V gene's germline CDR1 is SGHNT and CDR2 YENEEA. The CDR3 protein is CASVCRVLHYLRAVQYGQYF. DNA of the CDR3: TGTGCCAGCGTCTGCCGGGTCCTCCATTACCTACGAGCAGTACAATACGGGCAGTACTTC.

The chain has TRBV7-2 and TRBJ1-5; D gene unclear. Germline CDR1 and CDR2: SGHTA and FQGNSA. The CDR3 is made up of 15 amino acids. V gave up 1 base and J gave up 7 bases, with 14 bases separating them. The CDR3 DNA sequence: TGTGCCAGCAGCTTAGGGGTCGGTACGCGGCAGCCCCAGCATTTT. Amino acid sequence: CASSLGVGTRQPQHF. Looking up the rest from reference TRBV7-2 and TRBJ1-5 gives the full variable domain: GAGVSQSPSNKVTEKGKDVELRCDPISGHTALYWYRQSLGQGLEFLIYFQGNSAPDKSGLPSDRFSAERTGGSVSTLTIQRTQQEDSAVYLCASSLGVGTRQPQHFGDGTRLSIL.

This clone has a handful of counts. The rearrangement links TRBV7-9 to TRBJ1-1; TRBD1 is a possible D gene (6 bases). This CDR3 region has 15 residues. Germline-derived CDR1 and CDR2 are SEHNR and FQNEAQ (reference sequence). The V end lost 4 bases, the J end lost 3 bases, and 15 bases lay between the germline ends. Here the CDR3 DNA reads TGTGCCAGCAGCTCAGGCAGGGGCACGGACACTGAAGCTTTCTTT. Translation gives CASSSGRGTDTEAFF.

J is TRBJ2-5 and V is TRBV10-3; the match to TRBD2 covers 7 bases. J was trimmed by 2 bases and V by 10 bases; bases with no gene match: 16. The germline gives CDR1 ENHRY, CDR2 SYGVKD. CDR3 length: 16 amino acids. The CDR3 here is CATQAEKGLGQETQYF. DNA of the CDR3: TGTGCCACCCAAGCCGAAAAAGGACTAGGTCAAGAGACCCAGTACTTC.

V gene TRBV18 combines with J gene TRBJ1-1; TRBD1 matches 7 bases. V trimming: 6 bases; J trimming: 2 bases; junction bases outside the gene matches: 9. Looked up from germline, CDR1 is KGHSH and CDR2 is LQKENI. The CDR3 contains 15 residues. The CDR3 sequence is CASSLITGANTEAFF. In nucleotides, the CDR3 is TGTGCCAGCTCCCTAATAACAGGGGCCAACACTGAAGCTTTCTTT.

CDR3 in DNA: TGTGCCATCAGTATCCGGGACAGTAACAATGAGCAGTTCTTC. It specifies CAISIRDSNNEQFF. J is TRBJ2-1 and V is TRBV10-3; TRBD1 matches at 7 bases. Germline V lookup: CDR1 ENHRY, CDR2 SYGVKD. V was pared by 5 bases and J by 5 bases, with 6 bases of the junction left unmatched. This CDR3 is 14 amino acids long.

The chain is built from TRBV11-2 and TRBJ2-1; 8 positions match TRBD2. This CDR3 contains 14 residues. The junction had 7 bases not matched to a gene; V was cut back by 6 bases and J by 6 bases. The germline gives CDR1 SGHAT, CDR2 FQNNGV. CDR3 sequence: CASSTTRGGNEQFF. The CDR3 bases are TGTGCCAGCAGTACAACACGGGGGGGCAATGAGCAGTTCTTC.

V usage is TRBV11-2 and J usage is TRBJ1-2, with 12 positions matching TRBD1. The CDR3 is 18 amino acids. Germline CDR1 reads SGHAT; CDR2 reads FQNNGV. Germline trimming cut 1 base from V and 1 base from J; bases unmatched to any gene: 7. The DNA for the CDR3 is TGTGCCAGCAGCTTAGTTCCGGGACAGGGGGCGATTAACTATGGCTACACCTTC. Protein: CASSLVPGQGAINYGYTF.

The genes are TRBV30 and TRBJ2-5; 9 positions match TRBD1. The assigned J gene may be wrong: the sequence end matches TRBJ2-7 better. The germline CDR1 and CDR2 sequences are GTSNPN and SVGIG (reference sequence). The CDR3 has 15 residues. This CDR3 reads CAWSRRDRVSYEQYF. The CDR3 DNA reads TGTGCCTGGAGTCGAAGGGACAGGGTATCCTACGAGCAGTACTTC.

V usage is TRBV30 and J usage is TRBJ2-3; 10 nucleotides align to TRBD2. The CDR3 spans 15 residues. Germline V gene data show CDR1 as GTSNPN and CDR2 as SVGIG (reference sequence). With V trimmed by 2 bases and J by 15 bases, 17 bases remained unmatched. CDR3 DNA: TGTGCCTGGAGTATCACCCTCACTAGCGGGGCTCCCAGCTATTTT. Protein sequence: CAWSITLTSGAPSYF.

The chain combines TRBV6-4 with TRBJ1-1; TRBD1 is a possible D gene (6 bases). The CDR3 sequence is 13 residues long. V was trimmed by 6 bases and J by 5 bases, leaving 13 bases between them. From germline, CDR1 is MRHNA and CDR2 SNTAGT. The CDR3 reads CASSRTEKTEAFF. DNA for the CDR3: TGTGCCAGCAGCCGGACAGAAAAAACTGAAGCTTTCTTT.

DNA for the CDR3: TGCGCCAGCACGGGGGACAGGGTGGGTCAGCCCCAGCATTTT. Translating gives CASTGDRVGQPQHF. The rearrangement links TRBV23-1 to TRBJ1-5; 9 bases map to TRBD1. TRBV23-1 is annotated as an ORF whose role is uncertain. The CDR3 is 14 residues long. With 7 bases clipped from V and 6 bases from J, the junction kept 7 bases outside the gene matches.